The rows below give T cell receptor beta chains drawn from one sample of a study of T cell changes during pregnancy in multiple sclerosis. Libraries were prepared by immunoSEQ multiplex PCR; TCRdb keeps only in-frame clonotypes and omits some of them. The repertoire consists of 35,000 to 45,000 clones, with 91% occurring once and the leading ten covering around 0.47%. The material was CD4+ T cells from peripheral blood mononuclear cells, obtained in the second trimester of pregnancy. The receptors were sampled from a female donor in good health, enrolled as a control in a pregnancy study. CDR3s include the opening cysteine and the closing phenylalanine or tryptophan. The order of the fields is D gene, V gene, CDR3 length, J gene, CDR3 protein, CDR3 DNA. The D gene is left open where the match is weak.

-,TRBV5-1,17,TRBJ2-6,CASSFGAGASGANVLTF,TGCGCCAGCAGCTTTGGGGCGGGGGCCTCTGGGGCCAACGTCCTGACTTTC
-,TRBV5-4,14,TRBJ1-5,CASSWAGADQPQHF,TGTGCCAGCAGCTGGGCGGGGGCCGATCAGCCCCAGCATTTT
TRBD2,TRBV5-4,15,TRBJ2-7,CASSLAGGGNYEQYF,TGTGCCAGCAGCTTGGCGGGCGGGGGGAATTACGAGCAGTACTTC
TRBD2,TRBV11-3,13,TRBJ2-7,CASSASGEGEQYF,TGTGCCAGCAGCGCTAGCGGGGAAGGCGAGCAGTACTTC
-,TRBV7-2,12,TRBJ2-7,CASSPQGIEQYF,TGTGCCAGCAGCCCACAGGGCATCGAGCAGTACTTC
TRBD1,TRBV6-5,15,TRBJ2-2,CASSLGTGNTGELFF,TGTGCCAGCAGCCTCGGGACAGGGAACACCGGGGAGCTGTTTTTT
TRBD2,TRBV29-1,12,TRBJ2-5,CSVAGGPETQYF,TGCAGCGTAGCGGGAGGGCCAGAGACCCAGTACTTC
-,TRBV5-8,13,TRBJ1-1,CASSLELYTEAFF,TGTGCCAGCAGCTTGGAACTCTACACTGAAGCTTTCTTT
-,TRBV6-5,14,TRBJ1-2,CASASTGTYHGYTF,TGTGCCAGTGCTTCTACCGGGACATATCATGGCTACACCTTC
-,TRBV5-1,14,TRBJ1-1,CASSLIGQGTEAFF,TGCGCCAGCAGCTTGATTGGGCAAGGCACTGAAGCTTTCTTT